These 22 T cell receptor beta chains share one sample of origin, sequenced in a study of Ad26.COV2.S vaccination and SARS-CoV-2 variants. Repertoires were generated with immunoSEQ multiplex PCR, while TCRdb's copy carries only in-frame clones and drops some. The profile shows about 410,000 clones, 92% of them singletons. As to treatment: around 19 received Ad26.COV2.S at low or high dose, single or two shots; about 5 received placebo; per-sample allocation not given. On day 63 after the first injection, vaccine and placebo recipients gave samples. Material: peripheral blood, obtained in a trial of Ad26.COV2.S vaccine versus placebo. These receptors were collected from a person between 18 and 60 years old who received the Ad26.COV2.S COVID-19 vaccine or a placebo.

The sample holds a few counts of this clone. The CDR3 sequence: CASSYSLGTEAFF. The CDR3 DNA reads TGTGCCAGCAGTTACTCGTTGGGCACTGAAGCTTTCTTT. The J gene is TRBJ1-1, the V gene TRBV6-2 or TRBV6-3; D is unclear. CDR1 is MNHEY, CDR2 SVGEGT, per germline. This CDR3 is built from 13 residues. Trimming removed 0 bases at V and 4 bases at J, with 6 bases between.

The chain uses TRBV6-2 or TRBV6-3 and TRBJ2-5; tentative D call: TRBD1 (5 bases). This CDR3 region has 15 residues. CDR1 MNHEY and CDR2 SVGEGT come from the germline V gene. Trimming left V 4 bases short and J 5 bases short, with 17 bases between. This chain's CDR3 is CASSSGHELWETQYF. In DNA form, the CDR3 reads TGTGCCAGCAGTTCCGGACACGAACTTTGGGAGACCCAGTACTTC.

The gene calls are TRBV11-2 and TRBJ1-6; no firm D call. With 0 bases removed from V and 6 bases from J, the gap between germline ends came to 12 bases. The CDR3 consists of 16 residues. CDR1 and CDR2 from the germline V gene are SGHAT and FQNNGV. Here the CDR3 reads CASSLDLGQINSPLHF. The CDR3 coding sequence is TGTGCCAGCAGCTTAGATCTCGGGCAGATTAATTCACCCCTCCACTTT.

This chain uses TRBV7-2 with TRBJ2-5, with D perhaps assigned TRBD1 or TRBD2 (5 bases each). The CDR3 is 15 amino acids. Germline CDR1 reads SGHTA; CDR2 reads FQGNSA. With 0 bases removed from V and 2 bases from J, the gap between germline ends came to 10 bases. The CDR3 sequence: CASSLAGTKQETQYF. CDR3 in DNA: TGTGCCAGCAGCTTAGCCGGGACGAAACAAGAGACCCAGTACTTC.

The CDR3 region has the DNA TGTGCCAGCAGTCTCCAGACAGGGAATCAGCCCCAGCATTTT. This codes for CASSLQTGNQPQHF. This rearrangement joins TRBV28 to TRBJ1-5; 7 bases line up with TRBD1. The germline V gene encodes CDR1 MDHEN and CDR2 SYDVKM. This CDR3 spans 14 amino acids. The V segment lost 5 bases and the J segment 4 bases; nucleotides outside the gene matches: 5.

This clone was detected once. The CDR3 protein is CASSSYRDKVYGYTF. The DNA of the CDR3 is TGTGCCAGCAGCTCATACCGGGACAAGGTGTATGGCTACACCTTC. The V call is TRBV11-2, the J call TRBJ1-2; tentative D call: TRBD1 (6 bases). The CDR3 runs 15 residues. The germline V gene has CDR1 SGHAT and CDR2 FQNNGV. Trimming stripped 4 bases from V and 5 bases from J, with 17 bases between.

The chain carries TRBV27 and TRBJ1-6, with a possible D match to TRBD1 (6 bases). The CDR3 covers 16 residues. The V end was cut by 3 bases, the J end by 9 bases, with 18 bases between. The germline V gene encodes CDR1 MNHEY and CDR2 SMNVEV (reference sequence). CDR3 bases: TGTGCCAGCAGTTTGGCCAGGGGCGAATTAAGTTCACCCCTCCACTTT. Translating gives CASSLARGELSSPLHF.

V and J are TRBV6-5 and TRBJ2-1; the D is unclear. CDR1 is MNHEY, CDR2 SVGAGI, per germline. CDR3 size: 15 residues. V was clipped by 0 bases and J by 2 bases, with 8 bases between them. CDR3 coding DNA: TGTGCCAGCAGTTACTCGTTAGGAACCTACAATGAGCAGTTCTTC. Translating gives CASSYSLGTYNEQFF.

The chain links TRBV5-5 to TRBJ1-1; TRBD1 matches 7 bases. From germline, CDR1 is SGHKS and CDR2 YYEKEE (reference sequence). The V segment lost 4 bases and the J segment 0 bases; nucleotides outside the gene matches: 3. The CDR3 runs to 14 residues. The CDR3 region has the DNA TGTGCCAGCAGCCCGACAGGGATGAACACTGAAGCTTTCTTT. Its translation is CASSPTGMNTEAFF.

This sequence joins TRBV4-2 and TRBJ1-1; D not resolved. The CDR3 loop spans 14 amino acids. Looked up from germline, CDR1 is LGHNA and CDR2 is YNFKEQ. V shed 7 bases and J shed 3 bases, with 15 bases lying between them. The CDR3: CASTPGDSYTEAFF. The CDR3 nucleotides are TGTGCCAGCACCCCCGGGGATTCTTACACTGAAGCTTTCTTT.

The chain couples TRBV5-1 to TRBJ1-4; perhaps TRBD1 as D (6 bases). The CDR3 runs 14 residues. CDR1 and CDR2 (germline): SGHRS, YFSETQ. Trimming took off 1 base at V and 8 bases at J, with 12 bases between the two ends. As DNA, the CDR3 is TGCGCCAGCAGCTTGCTTAGGGGGGGCGAAAAACTGTTTTTT. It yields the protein CASSLLRGGEKLFF.

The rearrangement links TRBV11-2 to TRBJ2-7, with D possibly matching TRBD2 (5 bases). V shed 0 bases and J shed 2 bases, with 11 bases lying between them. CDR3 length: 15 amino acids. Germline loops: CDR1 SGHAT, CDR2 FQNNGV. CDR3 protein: CASSLDLARTYEQYF. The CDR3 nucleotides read TGTGCCAGCAGCTTAGACCTAGCTCGTACCTACGAGCAGTACTTC.

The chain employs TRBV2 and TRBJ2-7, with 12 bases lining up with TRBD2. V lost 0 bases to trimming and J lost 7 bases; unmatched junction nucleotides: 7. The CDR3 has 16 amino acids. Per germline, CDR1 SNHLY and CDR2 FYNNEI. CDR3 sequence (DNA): TGTGCCAGCAGTGAAGCATTACTAGCGGGGGGAGGGGAGCAGTACTTC. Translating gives CASSEALLAGGGEQYF.

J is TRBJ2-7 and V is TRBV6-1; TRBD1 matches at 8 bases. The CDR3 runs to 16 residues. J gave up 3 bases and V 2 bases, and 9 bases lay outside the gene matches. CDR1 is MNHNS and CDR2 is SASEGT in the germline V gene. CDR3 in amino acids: CASSERQGLFGYEQYF. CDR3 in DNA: TGTGCCAGCAGTGAACGACAGGGGCTCTTCGGCTACGAGCAGTACTTC.

DNA for the CDR3: TGTGCCAGCAGTTTGGGACTAGCGGAATCAGATACGCAGTATTTT. Amino acid sequence: CASSLGLAESDTQYF. This chain joins TRBV6-2 or TRBV6-3 and TRBJ2-3; the match to TRBD2 covers 11 bases. CDR3 length: 15 residues. Trimming cost V 4 bases and J 4 bases; bases outside gene matches: 4. Germline V gives CDR1 MNHEY, CDR2 SVGEGT.

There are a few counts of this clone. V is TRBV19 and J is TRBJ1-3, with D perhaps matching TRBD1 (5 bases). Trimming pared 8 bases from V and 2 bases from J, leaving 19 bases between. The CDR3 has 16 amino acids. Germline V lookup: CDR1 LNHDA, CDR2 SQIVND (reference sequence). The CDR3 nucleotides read TGTGCCAGTTGCGTGGGGCAGCCGCTAGCTGGAAACACCATATATTTT. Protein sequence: CASCVGQPLAGNTIYF.

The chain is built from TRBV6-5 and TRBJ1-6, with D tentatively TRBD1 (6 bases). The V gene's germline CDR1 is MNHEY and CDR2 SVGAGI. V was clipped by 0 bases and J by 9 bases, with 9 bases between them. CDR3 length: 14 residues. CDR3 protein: CASSYSQGLSPLHF. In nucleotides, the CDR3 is TGTGCCAGCAGTTACTCCCAGGGGCTTTCACCCCTCCACTTT.

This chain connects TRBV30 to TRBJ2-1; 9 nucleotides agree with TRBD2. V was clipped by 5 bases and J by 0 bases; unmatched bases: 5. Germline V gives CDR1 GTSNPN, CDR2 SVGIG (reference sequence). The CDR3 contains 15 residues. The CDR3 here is CAWASGASSYNEQFF. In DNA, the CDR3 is TGTGCCTGGGCTAGCGGGGCGAGCTCCTACAATGAGCAGTTCTTC.

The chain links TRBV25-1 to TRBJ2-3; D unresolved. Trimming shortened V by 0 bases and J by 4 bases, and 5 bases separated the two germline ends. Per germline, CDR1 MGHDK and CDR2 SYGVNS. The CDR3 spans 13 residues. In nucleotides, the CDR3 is TGTGCCAGCAGTGAATATATTGCAGATACGCAGTATTTT. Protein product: CASSEYIADTQYF.

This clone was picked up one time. CDR3 residues: CASSPRGEGGEQYF. The CDR3 nucleotides read TGTGCCAGCAGCCCTAGGGGTGAAGGCGGCGAGCAGTACTTC. J is TRBJ2-7 and V is TRBV5-4, with TRBD1 as a possible D gene (5 bases). The CDR3 has 14 residues. V was clipped by 4 bases and J by 6 bases, with 17 bases between them. Germline loops: CDR1 SGHNT, CDR2 YYREEE (reference sequence).

The CDR3 here is CASSLFLNTEAFF. CDR3 in DNA: TGTGCCAGCAGTTTATTTTTGAACACTGAAGCTTTCTTT. The chain combines TRBV28 with TRBJ1-1; D is ambiguous. The CDR3 runs 13 residues. Germline lookup yields CDR1 MDHEN and CDR2 SYDVKM. Trimming left V 1 base short and J 0 bases short, with 3 bases between.

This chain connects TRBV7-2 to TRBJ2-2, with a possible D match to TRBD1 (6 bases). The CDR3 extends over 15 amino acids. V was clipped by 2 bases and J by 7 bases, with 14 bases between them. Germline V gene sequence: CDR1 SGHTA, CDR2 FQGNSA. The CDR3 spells CASSLRQGWVGELFF. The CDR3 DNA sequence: TGTGCCAGCAGCTTAAGGCAGGGGTGGGTCGGGGAGCTGTTTTTT.